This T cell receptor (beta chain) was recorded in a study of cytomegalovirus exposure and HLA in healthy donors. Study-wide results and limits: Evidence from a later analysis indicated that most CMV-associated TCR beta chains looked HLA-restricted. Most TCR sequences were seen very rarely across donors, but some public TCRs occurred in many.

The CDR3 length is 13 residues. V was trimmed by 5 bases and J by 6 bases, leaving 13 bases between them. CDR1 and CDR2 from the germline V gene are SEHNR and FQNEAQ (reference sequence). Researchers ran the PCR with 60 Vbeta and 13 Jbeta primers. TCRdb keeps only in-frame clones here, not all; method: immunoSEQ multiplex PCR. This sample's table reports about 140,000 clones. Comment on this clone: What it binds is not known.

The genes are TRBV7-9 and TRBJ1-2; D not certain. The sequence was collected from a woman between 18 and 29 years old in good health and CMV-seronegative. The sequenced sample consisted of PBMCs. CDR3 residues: CASSHLLSDGYTF. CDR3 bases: TGTGCCAGCAGCCATCTATTATCGGATGGCTACACCTTC.